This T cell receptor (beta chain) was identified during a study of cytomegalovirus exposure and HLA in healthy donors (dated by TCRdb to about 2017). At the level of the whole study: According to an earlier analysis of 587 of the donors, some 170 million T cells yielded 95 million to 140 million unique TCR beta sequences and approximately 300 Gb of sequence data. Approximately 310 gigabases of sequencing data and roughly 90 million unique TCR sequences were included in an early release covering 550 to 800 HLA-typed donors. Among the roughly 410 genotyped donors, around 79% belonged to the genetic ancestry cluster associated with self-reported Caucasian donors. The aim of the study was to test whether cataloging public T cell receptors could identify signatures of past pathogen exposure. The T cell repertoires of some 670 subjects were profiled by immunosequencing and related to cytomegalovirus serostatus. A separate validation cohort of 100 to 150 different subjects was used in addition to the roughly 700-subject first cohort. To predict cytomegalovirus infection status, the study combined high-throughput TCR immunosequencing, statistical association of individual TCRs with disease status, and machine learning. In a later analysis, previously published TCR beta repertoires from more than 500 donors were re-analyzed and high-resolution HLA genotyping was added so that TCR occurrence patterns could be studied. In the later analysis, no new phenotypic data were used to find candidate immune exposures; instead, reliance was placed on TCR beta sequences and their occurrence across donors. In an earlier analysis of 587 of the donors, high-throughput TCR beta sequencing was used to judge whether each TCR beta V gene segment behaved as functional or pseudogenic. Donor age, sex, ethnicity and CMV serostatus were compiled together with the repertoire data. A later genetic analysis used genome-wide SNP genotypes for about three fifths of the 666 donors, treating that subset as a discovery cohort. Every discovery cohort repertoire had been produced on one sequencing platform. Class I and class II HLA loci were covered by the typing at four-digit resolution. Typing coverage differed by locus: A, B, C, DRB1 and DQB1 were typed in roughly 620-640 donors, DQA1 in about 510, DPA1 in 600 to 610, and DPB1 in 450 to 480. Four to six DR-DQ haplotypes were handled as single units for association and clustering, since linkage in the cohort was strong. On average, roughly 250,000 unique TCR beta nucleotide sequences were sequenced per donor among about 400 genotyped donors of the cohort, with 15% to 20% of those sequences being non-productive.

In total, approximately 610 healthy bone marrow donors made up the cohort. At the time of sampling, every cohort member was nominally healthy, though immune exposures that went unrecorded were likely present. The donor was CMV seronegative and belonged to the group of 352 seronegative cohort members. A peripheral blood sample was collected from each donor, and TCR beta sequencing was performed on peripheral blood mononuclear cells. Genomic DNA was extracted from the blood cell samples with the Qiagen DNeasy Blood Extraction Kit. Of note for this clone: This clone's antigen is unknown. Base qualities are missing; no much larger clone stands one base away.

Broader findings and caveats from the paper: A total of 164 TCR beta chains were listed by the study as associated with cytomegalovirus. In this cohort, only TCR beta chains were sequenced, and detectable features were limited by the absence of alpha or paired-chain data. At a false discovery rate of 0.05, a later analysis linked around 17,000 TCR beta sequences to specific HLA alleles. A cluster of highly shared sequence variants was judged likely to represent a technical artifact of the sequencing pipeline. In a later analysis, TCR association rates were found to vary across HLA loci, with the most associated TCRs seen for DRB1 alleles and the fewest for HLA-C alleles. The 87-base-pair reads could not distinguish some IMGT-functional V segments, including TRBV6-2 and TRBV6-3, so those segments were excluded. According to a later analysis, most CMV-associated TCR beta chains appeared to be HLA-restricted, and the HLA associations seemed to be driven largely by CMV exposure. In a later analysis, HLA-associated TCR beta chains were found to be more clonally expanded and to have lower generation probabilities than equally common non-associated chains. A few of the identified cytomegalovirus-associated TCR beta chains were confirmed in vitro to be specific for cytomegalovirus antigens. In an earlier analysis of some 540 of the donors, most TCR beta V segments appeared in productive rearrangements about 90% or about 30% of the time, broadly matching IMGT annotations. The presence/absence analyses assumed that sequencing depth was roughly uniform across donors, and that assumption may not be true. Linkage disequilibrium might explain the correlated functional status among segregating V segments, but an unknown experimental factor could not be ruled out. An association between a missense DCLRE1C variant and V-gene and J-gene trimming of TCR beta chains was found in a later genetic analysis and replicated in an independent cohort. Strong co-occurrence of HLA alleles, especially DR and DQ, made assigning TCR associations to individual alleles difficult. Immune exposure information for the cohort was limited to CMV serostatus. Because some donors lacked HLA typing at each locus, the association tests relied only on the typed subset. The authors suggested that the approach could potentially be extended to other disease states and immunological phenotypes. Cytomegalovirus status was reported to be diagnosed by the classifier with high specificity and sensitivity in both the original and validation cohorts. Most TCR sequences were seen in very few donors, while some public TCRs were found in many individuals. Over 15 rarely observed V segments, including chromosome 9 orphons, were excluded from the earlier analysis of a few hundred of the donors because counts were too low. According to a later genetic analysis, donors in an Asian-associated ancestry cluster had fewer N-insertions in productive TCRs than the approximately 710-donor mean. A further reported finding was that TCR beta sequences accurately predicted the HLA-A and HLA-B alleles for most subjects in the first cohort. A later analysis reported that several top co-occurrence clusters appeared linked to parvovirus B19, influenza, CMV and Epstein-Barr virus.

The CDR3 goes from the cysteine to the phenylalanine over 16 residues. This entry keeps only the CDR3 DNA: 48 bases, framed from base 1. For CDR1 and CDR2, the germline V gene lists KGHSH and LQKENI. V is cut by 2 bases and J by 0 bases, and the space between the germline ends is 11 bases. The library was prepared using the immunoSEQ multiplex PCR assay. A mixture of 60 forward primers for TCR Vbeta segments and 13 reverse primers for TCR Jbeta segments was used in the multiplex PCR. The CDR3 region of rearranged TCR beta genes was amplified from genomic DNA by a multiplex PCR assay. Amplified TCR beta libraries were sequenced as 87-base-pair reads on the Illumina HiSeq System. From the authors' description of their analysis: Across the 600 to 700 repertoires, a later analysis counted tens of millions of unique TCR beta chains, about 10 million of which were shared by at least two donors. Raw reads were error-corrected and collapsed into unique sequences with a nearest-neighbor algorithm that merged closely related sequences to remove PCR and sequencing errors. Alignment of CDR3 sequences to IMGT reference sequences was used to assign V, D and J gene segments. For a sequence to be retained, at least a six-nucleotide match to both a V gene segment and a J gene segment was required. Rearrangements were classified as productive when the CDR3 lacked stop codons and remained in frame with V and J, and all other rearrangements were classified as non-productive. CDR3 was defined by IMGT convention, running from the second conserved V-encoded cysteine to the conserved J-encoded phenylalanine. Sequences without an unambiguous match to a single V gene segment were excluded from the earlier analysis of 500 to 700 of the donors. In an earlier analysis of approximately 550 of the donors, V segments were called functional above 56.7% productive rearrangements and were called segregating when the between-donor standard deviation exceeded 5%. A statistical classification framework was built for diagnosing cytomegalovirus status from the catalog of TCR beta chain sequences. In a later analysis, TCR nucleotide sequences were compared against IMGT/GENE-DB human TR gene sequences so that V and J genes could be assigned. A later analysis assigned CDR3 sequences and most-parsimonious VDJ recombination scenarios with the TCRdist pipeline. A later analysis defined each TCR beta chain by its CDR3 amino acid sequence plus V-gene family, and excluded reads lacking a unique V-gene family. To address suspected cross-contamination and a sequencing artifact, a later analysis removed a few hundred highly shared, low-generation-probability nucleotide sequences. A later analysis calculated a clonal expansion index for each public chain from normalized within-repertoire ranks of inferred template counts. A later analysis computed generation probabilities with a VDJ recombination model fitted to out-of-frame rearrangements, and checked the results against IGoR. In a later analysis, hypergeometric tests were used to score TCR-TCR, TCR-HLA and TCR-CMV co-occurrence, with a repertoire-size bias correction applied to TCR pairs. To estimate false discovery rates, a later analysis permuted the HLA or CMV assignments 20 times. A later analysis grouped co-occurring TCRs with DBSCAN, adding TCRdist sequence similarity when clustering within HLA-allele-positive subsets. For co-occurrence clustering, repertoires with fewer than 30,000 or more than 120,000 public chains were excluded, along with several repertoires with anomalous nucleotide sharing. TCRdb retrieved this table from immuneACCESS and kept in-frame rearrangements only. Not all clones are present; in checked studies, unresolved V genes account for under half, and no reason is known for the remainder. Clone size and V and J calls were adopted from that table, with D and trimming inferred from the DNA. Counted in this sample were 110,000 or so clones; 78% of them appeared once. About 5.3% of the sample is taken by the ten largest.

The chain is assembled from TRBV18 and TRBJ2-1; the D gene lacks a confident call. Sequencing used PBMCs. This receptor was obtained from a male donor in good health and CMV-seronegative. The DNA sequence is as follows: TGTGCCAGCTCACCAACTCGCCCTAGCTCCTACAATGAGCAGTTCTTC. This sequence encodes CASSPTRPSSYNEQFF. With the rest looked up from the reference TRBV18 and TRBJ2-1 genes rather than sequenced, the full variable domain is NAGVMQNPRHLVRRRGQEARLRCSPMKGHSHVYWYRQLPEEGLKFMVYLQKENIIDESGMPKERFSAEFPKEGPSILRIQQVVRGDSAAYFCASSPTRPSSYNEQFFGPGTRLTVL.